The 32 T cell receptor beta chains below all came from one sample that was sequenced in a study of shared clonotypes between healthy human individuals. Clones were read by immunoSEQ multiplex PCR, and TCRdb kept only the in-frame ones, dropping some. The data contain 190,000 or so clones, approximately 95% of them singletons. The specimen was naive CD4+ T cells sorted from blood. Subset defined: CD45RA+ positively selected. These TCRs come from a woman aged 25-40 years in good health.

The J gene is TRBJ2-7, the V gene TRBV5-6, with 7 bases that match TRBD1. J was trimmed by 2 bases and V by 0 bases; bases with no gene match: 2. The CDR3 totals 14 residues. CDR1 and CDR2 from the germline V gene are SGHDT and YYEEEE. This chain's CDR3 is CASSLGTGTYEQYF. In DNA form, the CDR3 reads TGTGCCAGCAGCTTGGGGACAGGTACCTACGAGCAGTACTTC.

The table lists this clone with a count of one. J is TRBJ2-7 and V is TRBV29-1; no definite D call. Germline V gene data show CDR1 as SQVTM and CDR2 as ANQGSEA. CDR3 length: 12 residues. V was shortened by 6 bases and J by 3 bases, with 12 bases between the two germline ends. DNA for the CDR3: TGCAGCGTCGGCGATACACTCTACGAGCAGTACTTC. Amino acid sequence: CSVGDTLYEQYF.

This clone was recorded only once. CDR3 region: CASSFGVQGVEWEAFF. The CDR3 DNA sequence: TGCGCCAGCAGCTTCGGAGTACAGGGTGTTGAGTGGGAAGCTTTCTTT. This chain uses TRBV5-1 with TRBJ1-1, with D possibly matching TRBD1 (6 bases). The CDR3 is made up of 16 amino acids. Germline CDR1 reads SGHRS; CDR2 reads YFSETQ. V was trimmed by 2 bases and J by 8 bases, leaving 22 bases between them.

The chain links TRBV29-1 to TRBJ2-5; D call uncertain. TRBJ2-7 explains the end of the DNA better; the J call may be wrong. Germline CDR1 SQVTM, CDR2 ANQGSEA. CDR3 size: 11 residues. CDR3 DNA: TGCAGCGCCGATACAAGTTACGAGCAGTACTTC. Translation: CSADTSYEQYF.

The chain recombines TRBV7-9 with TRBJ2-1; TRBD1 might be the D (6 bases). Deletions cut 7 bases from V and 6 bases from J, with 31 bases between. The germline V gene encodes CDR1 SEHNR and CDR2 FQNEAQ (reference sequence). The CDR3 length is 19 residues. CDR3 in amino acids: CASTSTIPSGQGLLNEQFF. The DNA of the CDR3 is TGTGCCAGCACCTCAACCATTCCTTCGGGACAAGGCCTCCTCAATGAGCAGTTCTTC.

CDR3 amino acids: CASSEYLAGQETQYF. CDR3 bases: TGTGCCAGCAGTGAATATTTGGCAGGCCAAGAGACCCAGTACTTC. The chain couples TRBV25-1 to TRBJ2-5; D gene ambiguous. V was pared by 0 bases and J by 1 base, with 9 bases between. This CDR3 has 15 amino acids. Per germline, CDR1 MGHDK and CDR2 SYGVNS.

The sample holds a few counts of this clone. The chain joins TRBV5-1 to TRBJ2-7, with D perhaps TRBD2 (5 bases). The CDR3 length is 15 residues. Germline loops: CDR1 SGHRS, CDR2 YFSETQ. V lost 0 bases and J 2 bases, leaving 12 bases between the germline ends. The CDR3 nucleotides read TGCGCCAGCAGCTTGGCCGCTAGCCGCACCTACGAGCAGTACTTC. Encoded protein: CASSLAASRTYEQYF. The full variable domain, rest sourced from reference TRBV5-1 and TRBJ2-7, is KAGVTQTPRYLIKTRGQQVTLSCSPISGHRSVSWYQQTPGQGLQFLFEYFSETQRNKGNFPGRFSGRQFSNSRSEMNVSTLELGDSALYLCASSLAASRTYEQYFGPGTRLTVT.

On this clone itself: Other DNA sequences in this specimen translate into the identical CDR3. The J gene is TRBJ2-5, the V gene TRBV5-1; the D is unclear. In germline, CDR1 is SGHRS, CDR2 YFSETQ. The CDR3 has 13 residues. The V gene lost 0 bases and the J gene lost 5 bases, with 8 bases spanning the gap. In nucleotides, the CDR3 is TGCGCCAGCAGCTTGGTCTCGGAGGAGACCCAGTACTTC. Translating it yields CASSLVSEETQYF.

The chain employs TRBV19 and TRBJ1-1, with D unresolved. The V end lost 7 bases, the J end lost 1 base, and 13 bases lay between the germline ends. Germline V CDR1 and CDR2: LNHDA, SQIVND (reference sequence). The CDR3 length is 14 residues. In DNA form, the CDR3 reads TGTGCCAGTACTCCTCGGTCAAAGAACACTGAAGCTTTCTTT. Residues: CASTPRSKNTEAFF. Using reference TRBV19 and TRBJ1-1 for the parts outside the CDR3, the full variable domain is DGGITQSPKYLFRKEGQNVTLSCEQNLNHDAMYWYRQDPGQGLRLIYYSQIVNDFQKGDIAEGYSVSREKKESFPLTVTSAQKNPTAFYLCASTPRSKNTEAFFGQGTRLTVV.

Turning to this clone: Other DNA sequences from this sample encode an identical CDR3 as well. This chain connects TRBV18 to TRBJ1-5; the match to TRBD1 covers 8 bases. V was pared by 6 bases and J by 2 bases, with 3 bases of the junction left unmatched. Looked up from germline, CDR1 is KGHSH and CDR2 is LQKENI. The CDR3 loop spans 14 amino acids. The CDR3 DNA is TGTGCCAGCTCGCCGGGACAGGGCAATCAGCCCCAGCATTTT. Its translation is CASSPGQGNQPQHF.

J is TRBJ2-5 and V is TRBV5-1; possible D gene TRBD2, 5 bases. Gene TRBJ2-7 matches the end of the DNA better, so the J call may be wrong. The CDR3 consists of 14 residues. Germline V CDR1 and CDR2: SGHRS, YFSETQ. The CDR3 bases are TGCGCCAGCAGCTTGGTGGGGAGAGCCTACGAGCAGTACTTC. Amino acids: CASSLVGRAYEQYF.

The chain links TRBV4-2 to TRBJ2-3; 9 positions match TRBD2. This CDR3 is 16 amino acids long. Trimming took 4 bases from V and 2 from J; bases not matched to a gene: 7. Germline-derived CDR1 and CDR2 are LGHNA and YNFKEQ. CDR3 protein: CASSRRTSDNTDTQYF. The CDR3 nucleotides are TGTGCCAGCAGCCGGCGGACTAGCGATAACACAGATACGCAGTATTTT.

This clone has just one count. This rearrangement joins TRBV19 to TRBJ1-1; D gene ambiguous. The V end was cut by 6 bases, the J end by 1 base, with 15 bases between. The CDR3 length is 15 residues. Germline V gene lookup returns CDR1 LNHDA and CDR2 SQIVND (reference sequence). CDR3 bases: TGTGCCAGTAGATACATCGGGGTTGCGAACACTGAAGCTTTCTTT. Translating gives CASRYIGVANTEAFF. Together with reference TRBV19 and TRBJ1-1, the CDR3 gives the full variable domain: DGGITQSPKYLFRKEGQNVTLSCEQNLNHDAMYWYRQDPGQGLRLIYYSQIVNDFQKGDIAEGYSVSREKKESFPLTVTSAQKNPTAFYLCASRYIGVANTEAFFGQGTRLTVV.

The chain couples TRBV14 to TRBJ1-5; D possibly corresponds to TRBD1 (5 bases). CDR1 is SGHDN, CDR2 FVKESK, per germline. V gave up 10 bases and J gave up 4 bases, with 11 bases separating them. The CDR3 spans 12 residues. CDR3 residues: CATVGGNQPQHF. CDR3 sequence (DNA): TGTGCCACCGTCGGGGGAAATCAGCCCCAGCATTTT.

About this clone itself: The junction and the germline gene differ at one end; a read error may be behind it. The V and J genes are TRBV11-2 and TRBJ2-7, with 14 bases matching TRBD2. Germline V gene data show CDR1 as SGHAT and CDR2 as FQNNGV. CDR3 length equals 16 residues. The CDR3 is CASSIDPGLAGVEQYF. CDR3 nucleotide sequence: TGTGCCAGCAGCATAGATCCGGGACTAGCGGGAGTCGAGCAGTACTTC.

The rearrangement uses TRBV2 and TRBJ1-1; possible D gene TRBD1, 6 bases. The CDR3 totals 14 residues. The ends were cut back, 7 bases at V and 5 bases at J, with 17 bases in the middle. From germline, CDR1 is SNHLY and CDR2 FYNNEI. The CDR3 DNA is TGTGCCAGCAATATGCGGGACACAAGGACTGAAGCTTTCTTT. It is translated as CASNMRDTRTEAFF.

J is TRBJ2-7 and V is TRBV19; 8 bases are shared with TRBD2. V lost 3 bases and J lost 2; bases outside the gene matches: 12. The CDR3 is 17 residues long. The V gene's germline CDR1 is LNHDA and CDR2 SQIVND (reference sequence). The chain's CDR3 is CASSIIVPGGTPYEQYF. In nucleotides, the CDR3 is TGTGCCAGTAGTATCATCGTCCCGGGAGGGACCCCCTACGAGCAGTACTTC. Together with reference TRBV19 and TRBJ2-7, the CDR3 gives the full variable domain: DGGITQSPKYLFRKEGQNVTLSCEQNLNHDAMYWYRQDPGQGLRLIYYSQIVNDFQKGDIAEGYSVSREKKESFPLTVTSAQKNPTAFYLCASSIIVPGGTPYEQYFGPGTRLTVT.

The rearrangement joins TRBV4-1 to TRBJ2-6, with D perhaps assigned TRBD1 or TRBD2 (5 bases each). Trimming cost V 7 bases and J 0 bases, with 10 bases left between them. The length of the CDR3 is 15 residues. Germline loops: CDR1 MGHRA, CDR2 YSYEKL. CDR3 sequence reads: CASNRGPSGANVLTF. The CDR3 region has the DNA TGCGCCAGCAACCGGGGCCCCTCTGGGGCCAACGTCCTGACTTTC.

The V call is TRBV6-6, the J call TRBJ2-7, with 8 bases fitting TRBD2. This CDR3 spans 15 amino acids. Losses at the gene ends were 2 bases for V and 0 bases for J; bases not matched to a gene: 3. Germline V gene lookup returns CDR1 MNHNY and CDR2 SVGAGI (reference sequence). CDR3: CASSYEAGGSYEQYF. In nucleotides, the CDR3 is TGTGCCAGCAGTTACGAGGCGGGAGGCTCCTACGAGCAGTACTTC.

The chain has TRBV11-3 and TRBJ1-1; TRBD1 might be the D (5 bases). Germline CDR1 SGHNT, CDR2 YENEEA. There are 14 residues in the CDR3. V shed 4 bases and J shed 1 base, with 10 bases lying between them. As DNA, the CDR3 is TGTGCCAGCAGCTCGGGACGGACGAACACTGAAGCTTTCTTT. This translates into CASSSGRTNTEAFF.

V and J are TRBV5-8 and TRBJ1-2; unclear D gene. The V gene's germline CDR1 is SGHTS and CDR2 YDEGEE. This CDR3 is 14 amino acids long. V was pared by 0 bases and J by 2 bases, with 8 bases between. The CDR3 sequence: CASSLADGNYGYTF. The CDR3 DNA sequence: TGTGCCAGCAGCTTGGCCGACGGCAACTATGGCTACACCTTC.

The genes are TRBV28 and TRBJ2-7; 8 bases map to TRBD2. CDR3 length equals 15 residues. Germline V lookup: CDR1 MDHEN, CDR2 SYDVKM. V trimming: 4 bases; J trimming: 1 base; junction bases outside the gene matches: 6. CDR3 loop: CASSSSGSQSYEQYF. The CDR3 coding sequence is TGTGCCAGCAGTTCCAGCGGGAGCCAATCCTACGAGCAGTACTTC.

The gene calls are TRBV4-2 and TRBJ2-5, with TRBD2 matching 10 bases. This CDR3 contains 16 residues. The V gene's germline CDR1 is LGHNA and CDR2 YNFKEQ. The ends lost 1 base at V and 2 bases at J; junction bases unmatched: 4. The CDR3 spells CASSQALTSGQETQYF. In DNA, the CDR3 is TGTGCCAGCAGCCAAGCTTTGACTAGCGGGCAAGAGACCCAGTACTTC.

V and J are TRBV5-1 and TRBJ2-3; D remains unclear. Trimming stripped 7 bases from V and 1 base from J, with 7 bases between. This CDR3 is built from 12 residues. Germline loops: CDR1 SGHRS, CDR2 YFSETQ. The DNA for the CDR3 is TGCGCCAGCGGTCTTCGCACAGATACGCAGTATTTT. Protein sequence: CASGLRTDTQYF.

The genes are TRBV30 and TRBJ1-3; unclear D gene. CDR1 is GTSNPN, CDR2 SVGIG, per germline (reference sequence). Trimming removed 4 bases from V and 0 bases from J, with 10 bases in between. This CDR3 is 14 amino acids long. Here the CDR3 DNA reads TGTGCCTGGAAACCAGACAACTCTGGAAACACCATATATTTT. It codes for CAWKPDNSGNTIYF.

The rearrangement links TRBV10-3 to TRBJ1-2, with a possible D match to TRBD1 (6 bases). V was cut by 3 bases and J by 0 bases, with 11 bases left in between. This CDR3 region has 15 residues. Looked up from germline, CDR1 is ENHRY and CDR2 is SYGVKD. The CDR3 region is CAISDDRKSNYGYTF. DNA of the CDR3: TGTGCCATCAGTGACGACAGGAAATCTAACTATGGCTACACCTTC.

This rearrangement joins TRBV29-1 to TRBJ1-1; D gene uncertain. Trimming removed 1 base at V and 0 bases at J, with 9 bases between. Germline V gene lookup returns CDR1 SQVTM and CDR2 ANQGSEA. The CDR3 consists of 14 residues. CDR3: CSVEVGPLNTEAFF. For the CDR3, the DNA is TGCAGCGTTGAAGTAGGACCGCTGAACACTGAAGCTTTCTTT.

The V and J genes are TRBV27 and TRBJ1-1; the D is unclear. The germline V gene has CDR1 MNHEY and CDR2 SMNVEV (reference sequence). The CDR3 consists of 13 residues. V was cut by 2 bases and J by 0 bases, with 4 bases left in between. DNA of the CDR3: TGTGCCAGCAGTTTAGTAATGAACACTGAAGCTTTCTTT. Its translation is CASSLVMNTEAFF.

V gene TRBV5-8 combines with J gene TRBJ1-4, with D hard to call. This CDR3 has 19 amino acids. Trimming took off 0 bases at V and 0 bases at J, with 18 bases between the two ends. Germline-derived CDR1 and CDR2 are SGHTS and YDEGEE. CDR3 sequence: CASSLGRELVRSTNEKLFF. The CDR3 nucleotides are TGTGCCAGCAGCTTGGGACGGGAACTTGTCAGATCAACTAATGAAAAACTGTTTTTT.

The chain combines TRBV7-2 with TRBJ1-5; TRBD1 aligns across 7 bases. V shed 5 bases, J shed 3 bases, and the junction held 10 bases outside the gene matches. The CDR3 totals 16 residues. CDR1 is SGHTA and CDR2 is FQGNSA in the germline V gene. CDR3 protein: CASSPGSTGNNQPQHF. DNA of the CDR3: TGTGCCAGCAGCCCCGGTTCGACAGGGAACAATCAGCCCCAGCATTTT. Using reference TRBV7-2 and TRBJ1-5 for the parts outside the CDR3, the full variable domain is GAGVSQSPSNKVTEKGKDVELRCDPISGHTALYWYRQSLGQGLEFLIYFQGNSAPDKSGLPSDRFSAERTGGSVSTLTIQRTQQEDSAVYLCASSPGSTGNNQPQHFGDGTRLSIL.

The chain is built from TRBV18 and TRBJ1-1; 8 nucleotides agree with TRBD1. The CDR3 contains 14 residues. Per the germline V gene, CDR1 is KGHSH and CDR2 is LQKENI. Trimming took 6 bases from V and 6 from J; bases not matched to a gene: 9. The DNA of the CDR3 is TGTGCCAGCTCCAGCGACAGGGGAGAATCTGAAGCTTTCTTT. Translation: CASSSDRGESEAFF.

This clone was detected once. This chain uses TRBV5-1 with TRBJ2-2; D possibly corresponds to TRBD2 (6 bases). The germline gives CDR1 SGHRS, CDR2 YFSETQ. There are 15 residues in the CDR3. The V end was cut by 0 bases, the J end by 4 bases, with 10 bases between. In DNA form, the CDR3 reads TGCGCCAGCAGCTTGGTCGCGGGATTCACCGGGGAGCTGTTTTTT. This sequence encodes CASSLVAGFTGELFF.